One and the same sample provided the 24 T cell receptor beta chains below, sequenced in a study of blood T cells in healthy people across ages. Primed by a sample-barcoded 5' primer and a J-beta primer mix, a second PCR proceeded for about 7 to 12 cycles. TCRdb called the 5' RACE reads again in MiXCR, with one record for every CDR3 protein. The sample contains about 1,400,000 distinct CDR3 sequences, approximately 40% of which appear only once. Sequenced material: blood. All receptors derive from a woman aged 18-30 years in good health.

This clonotype was picked up one time. One end of the junction does not line up with germline, which may come from a read error. The chain recombines TRBV12-3 or TRBV12-4 with TRBJ2-7; 10 bases are a match to TRBD2. This CDR3 has 15 residues. CDR3 bases: TGTACCAGCAGTTTAGTCTCCAGCGGGAGGGCCGAGCAGTACTTC. Translated, it gives CTSSLVSSGRAEQYF.

The V gene is TRBV5-8, the J gene TRBJ1-2; 7 bases align to TRBD1. Germline V gene lookup returns CDR1 SGHTS and CDR2 YDEGEE. The CDR3 spans 14 residues. V trimming: 0 bases; J trimming: 10 bases; junction bases outside the gene matches: 9. CDR3 in DNA: TGTGCCAGCAGCTTGGGGAGGGGGCGAGAGGACTACACCTTC. As protein: CASSLGRGREDYTF.

The V and J genes are TRBV10-3 and TRBJ2-1; D is ambiguous. Trimming pared 1 base from V and 0 bases from J, leaving 13 bases between. The germline gives CDR1 ENHRY, CDR2 SYGVKD. This CDR3 has 17 amino acids. The CDR3 is CAISELAPFSSYNEQFF. The CDR3 nucleotides read TGTGCCATCAGTGAGTTGGCTCCTTTCAGCTCCTACAATGAGCAGTTCTTC.

This clonotype appeared a few times. The chain joins TRBV10-2 to TRBJ1-2; 7 bases are a match to TRBD1. V was pared by 3 bases and J by 5 bases, with 9 bases of the junction left unmatched. Germline CDR1 and CDR2: WSHSY and SAAADI. The CDR3 runs to 15 residues. In DNA form, the CDR3 reads TGCGCCAGCAGTGACTGGACAGGTTTCGGTTATGGCTACACCTTC. It translates to CASSDWTGFGYGYTF.

A remark on this clonotype: This clone may be a read error of a much larger clone one base away. The chain is built from TRBV3-1 and TRBJ2-3, with 11 nucleotides matching TRBD2. The V and J ends lost 2 bases and 5 bases, in that order; junction bases with no gene match: 12. The CDR3 loop spans 18 amino acids. CDR1 is LGHDT, CDR2 YNNKEL, per germline (reference sequence). The DNA of the CDR3 is TGTGCCAGCAGCCAATGGCCCGGGACTAGCGGATACATAGATACGCAGTATTTT. It codes for CASSQWPGTSGYIDTQYF.

This clonotype has a handful of counts. The V gene is TRBV4-1, the J gene TRBJ1-2; tentatively, D is TRBD1 (6 bases). The germline V gene encodes CDR1 MGHRA and CDR2 YSYEKL. The CDR3 loop spans 14 amino acids. Trimming removed 4 bases at V and 1 base at J, with 10 bases between. The CDR3 is CASSPRQDNYGYTF. Written as DNA, the CDR3 is TGCGCCAGCAGCCCCCGACAGGATAACTATGGCTACACCTTC.

The chain joins TRBV14 to TRBJ2-1; D ambiguous. With 0 bases removed from V and 7 bases from J, the gap between germline ends came to 16 bases. The germline gives CDR1 SGHDN, CDR2 FVKESK. CDR3 length: 16 amino acids. The CDR3 loop is CASSQDLYWPKNEQFF. The CDR3 nucleotides read TGTGCCAGCAGCCAAGATCTATATTGGCCCAAAAATGAGCAGTTCTTC.

This sequence joins TRBV10-3 and TRBJ2-4; D is perhaps TRBD1 (6 bases). V lost 6 bases, J lost 3 bases, and 12 bases lay in between. Germline CDR1 is ENHRY and CDR2 is SYGVKD. The CDR3 spans 14 residues. CDR3 amino acids: CAISVDRDKNIQYF. The CDR3 coding sequence is TGTGCCATCAGCGTGGACAGAGACAAAAACATTCAGTACTTC.

J is TRBJ2-1 and V is TRBV3-1; D is perhaps TRBD1 or TRBD2 (5 bases each). Trimming took 2 bases from V and 2 from J, leaving 10 bases between them. The V gene's germline CDR1 is LGHDT and CDR2 YNNKEL (reference sequence). This CDR3 spans 15 amino acids. The CDR3: CASSQQVGAYNEQFF. DNA for the CDR3: TGTGCCAGCAGCCAACAGGTGGGGGCCTACAATGAGCAGTTCTTC.

The CDR3 DNA reads TGCAGCGTCCGGGACAGGGGTGTGGAGACCCAGTACTTC. Its translation is CSVRDRGVETQYF. The chain has TRBV29-1 and TRBJ2-7; 10 nucleotides match TRBD1. The DNA matches TRBJ2-5 better at its end, which makes the J call doubtful. CDR1 is SQVTM and CDR2 is ANQGSEA in the germline V gene. This CDR3 spans 13 amino acids.

The chain combines TRBV4-1 with TRBJ2-1; 13 bases agree with TRBD2. Per the germline V gene, CDR1 is MGHRA and CDR2 is YSYEKL. J lost 12 bases, V lost 1 base, and 6 bases had no gene match. The CDR3 has 15 residues. CDR3 nucleotide sequence: TGCGCCAGCAGCCAAGGGACTAGCGGGAGCTCAAGGCAGTTCTTC. Translating gives CASSQGTSGSSRQFF.

This clonotype was counted between two and nine times. The chain joins TRBV7-9 to TRBJ2-7; maybe TRBD2 (6 bases). The V end was cut by 4 bases, the J end by 6 bases, with 13 bases between. This CDR3 contains 13 residues. CDR1 is SEHNR and CDR2 is FQNEAQ in the germline V gene (reference sequence). This CDR3 reads CASSSRAGSEQYF. CDR3 DNA: TGTGCCAGCAGCTCCCGCGCGGGATCCGAGCAGTACTTC.

V is TRBV2 and J is TRBJ2-3; D possibly matches TRBD1 or TRBD2 (5 bases each). V was pared by 7 bases and J by 0 bases, with 11 bases between. In germline, CDR1 is SNHLY, CDR2 FYNNEI. This CDR3 region has 14 residues. The CDR3 sequence: CASTLGPSTDTQYF. The CDR3 DNA is TGTGCCAGCACCCTGGGACCTAGCACAGATACGCAGTATTTT.

The chain carries TRBV6-1 and TRBJ1-2, with a weak D call TRBD1 (5 bases). This CDR3 is built from 18 residues. CDR1 and CDR2 (germline): MNHNS, SASEGT. The V end lost 4 bases, the J end lost 6 bases, and 27 bases lay between the germline ends. As DNA, the CDR3 is TGTGCCAGCAGTGTAAGTCTCGGGGGACGGACATCTGTGGATGGCTACACCTTC. Its protein is CASSVSLGGRTSVDGYTF.

This chain links TRBV9 with TRBJ2-1; 11 bases map to TRBD2. V gave up 1 base and J gave up 8 bases; unmatched junction bases: 8. The CDR3 runs 16 residues. CDR1 and CDR2 from the germline V gene are SGDLS and YYNGEE. The CDR3 is CASSVHPSGGFDEQFF. CDR3 nucleotides: TGTGCCAGCAGCGTACACCCTAGCGGGGGGTTCGATGAGCAGTTCTTC. Complete variable domain (other parts from reference TRBV9 and TRBJ2-1): DSGVTQTPKHLITATGQRVTLRCSPRSGDLSVYWYQQSLDQGLQFLIQYYNGEERAKGNILERFSAQQFPDLHSELNLSSLELGDSALYFCASSVHPSGGFDEQFFGPGTRLTVL.

V gene TRBV4-1 combines with J gene TRBJ1-1; D may be TRBD1 (5 bases). V lost 1 base and J lost 4, with 16 bases in between. The CDR3 loop spans 16 amino acids. The germline V gene has CDR1 MGHRA and CDR2 YSYEKL. The CDR3 loop reads CASSQGKKEGITEAFF. DNA for the CDR3: TGCGCCAGCAGCCAAGGGAAGAAGGAGGGGATCACTGAAGCTTTCTTT.

The gene calls are TRBV28 and TRBJ1-2; no definite D call. The V gene's germline CDR1 is MDHEN and CDR2 SYDVKM. There are 14 residues in the CDR3. Trimming left V 6 bases short and J 4 bases short, with 15 bases between. DNA for the CDR3: TGTGCCAGCAGCCGTCCCCAGACTCCCTATGGCTACACCTTC. Its protein product is CASSRPQTPYGYTF.

The gene calls are TRBV6-5 and TRBJ2-7, with D possibly matching TRBD2 (6 bases). V lost 6 bases and J lost 2, with 14 bases in between. The CDR3 loop spans 14 amino acids. CDR1 MNHEY and CDR2 SVGAGI come from the germline V gene. The CDR3 loop reads CASSRDFSTYEQYF. CDR3 in DNA: TGTGCCAGCAGCCGGGACTTCTCTACCTACGAGCAGTACTTC.

The chain carries TRBV10-3 and TRBJ1-2, with D possibly TRBD1 on 5 matching bases. The length of the CDR3 is 15 residues. The germline V gene encodes CDR1 ENHRY and CDR2 SYGVKD. V was shortened by 1 base and J by 3 bases, with 12 bases between the two germline ends. The CDR3 reads CAISEFSDSDYGYTF. CDR3 DNA sequence: TGTGCCATCAGTGAGTTCTCTGACAGCGACTATGGCTACACCTTC.

This clonotype has a count of ten or more. CDR3 sequence: CASTISGYNEQFF. The CDR3, as DNA: TGCGCCAGCACCATTAGCGGATACAATGAGCAGTTCTTC. V and J are TRBV5-1 and TRBJ2-1; D may be TRBD2 (6 bases). The germline CDR1 and CDR2 sequences are SGHRS and YFSETQ. V lost 6 bases to trimming and J lost 4 bases, with 11 bases between them. The CDR3 length is 13 residues.

This clonotype came up a few times. Germline is not matched at one junction end, which may reflect a read error. The chain has TRBV30 and TRBJ2-1, with D tentatively TRBD2 (5 bases). CDR1 is GTSNPN and CDR2 is SVGIG in the germline V gene (reference sequence). The CDR3 loop spans 11 amino acids. CDR3 in DNA: TGTGCCGGGAGTGTACAAAGGGAGCAGTTCTTC. This sequence encodes CAGSVQREQFF.

The genes are TRBV6-2 or TRBV6-3 and TRBJ2-1; TRBD2 matches 9 bases. The junction had 9 bases not matched to a gene; V was cut back by 8 bases and J by 7 bases. This CDR3 spans 14 amino acids. Germline V CDR1 and CDR2: MNHEY, SVGEGT. CDR3 protein: CASLEAGGANEQFF. The DNA for the CDR3 is TGTGCCAGCTTGGAGGCGGGAGGGGCGAATGAGCAGTTCTTC.

The rearrangement uses TRBV12-3 or TRBV12-4 and TRBJ1-1; D is ambiguous. The V end lost 3 bases, the J end lost 4 bases, and 6 bases lay between the germline ends. The CDR3 covers 12 residues. CDR3 sequence (DNA): TGTGCCAGCAGTTTTGGGGTCACTGAAGCTTTCTTT. It translates to CASSFGVTEAFF.

The chain links TRBV11-2 to TRBJ1-6, with D tentatively TRBD1 (5 bases). The CDR3 runs to 16 residues. Trimming shortened V by 1 base and J by 7 bases, and 14 bases separated the two germline ends. Germline lookup yields CDR1 SGHAT and CDR2 FQNNGV. CDR3 sequence reads: CASSLAGQIKNSPLHF. The CDR3 region has the DNA TGTGCCAGCAGCTTAGCGGGGCAGATCAAAAATTCACCCCTCCACTTT.